The entry below gives a single TCR beta chain sequence along with its context. Its antigen is not known. This sample was taken from a study of blood T cells in healthy people across ages. For the second PCR, which ran for about 7 to 11 cycles, a sample-barcoded 5' primer and a J-beta primer mix were used. TCRdb itself ran the 5' RACE reads through MiXCR, one entry per CDR3 protein. Altogether hundreds of thousands of distinct CDR3 sequences are present, roughly 49% being singletons, with the ten largest covering roughly 31%. General study results and limits: Older age coincided with a roughly linear decline in TCR beta diversity per million T cells. It was found that TCR beta diversity correlated strongly with the percentage of naive T cells. Unsorted PBMC material precluded a definitive naive versus antigen-experienced comparison. Long-lived donors exceeded aged donors in naive CD4+ cells and diversity.

V lost 0 bases and J 7 bases, leaving 11 bases between the germline ends. This CDR3 region has 15 residues. Germline V gene lookup returns CDR1 SGDLS and CDR2 YYNGEE. The source is a woman aged 60-75 years in good health. The chain combines TRBV9 with TRBJ1-6; D unresolved. The source material was blood. CDR3 sequence: CASSVDNNPNSPLHF. The CDR3 region has the DNA TGTGCCAGCAGCGTAGATAATAATCCGAATTCACCCCTCCACTTT.